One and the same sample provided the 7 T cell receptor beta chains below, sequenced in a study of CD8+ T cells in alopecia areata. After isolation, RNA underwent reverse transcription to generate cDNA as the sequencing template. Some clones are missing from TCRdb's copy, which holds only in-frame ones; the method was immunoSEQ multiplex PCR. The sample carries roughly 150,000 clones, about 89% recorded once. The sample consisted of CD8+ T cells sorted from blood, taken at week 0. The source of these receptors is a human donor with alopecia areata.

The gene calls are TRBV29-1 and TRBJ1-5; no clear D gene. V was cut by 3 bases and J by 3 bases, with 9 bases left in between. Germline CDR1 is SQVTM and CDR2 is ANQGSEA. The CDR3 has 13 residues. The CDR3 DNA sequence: TGCAGCGTTGAGTACGGGTCCAATCAGCCCCAGCATTTT. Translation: CSVEYGSNQPQHF.

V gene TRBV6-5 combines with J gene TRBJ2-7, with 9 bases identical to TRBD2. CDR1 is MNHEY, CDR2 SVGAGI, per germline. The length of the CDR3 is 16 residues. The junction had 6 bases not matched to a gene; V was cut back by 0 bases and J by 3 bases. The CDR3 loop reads CASSYSGSGRNYEQYF. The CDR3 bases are TGTGCCAGCAGTTACTCGGGAAGCGGGAGGAACTACGAGCAGTACTTC.

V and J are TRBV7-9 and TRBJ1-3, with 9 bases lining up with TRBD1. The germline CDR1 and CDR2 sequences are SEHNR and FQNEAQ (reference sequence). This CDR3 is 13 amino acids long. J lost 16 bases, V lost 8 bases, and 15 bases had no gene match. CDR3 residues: CASLPPPGQGRYF. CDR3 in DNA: TGTGCCAGCCTCCCCCCGCCGGGACAGGGACGGTATTTT.

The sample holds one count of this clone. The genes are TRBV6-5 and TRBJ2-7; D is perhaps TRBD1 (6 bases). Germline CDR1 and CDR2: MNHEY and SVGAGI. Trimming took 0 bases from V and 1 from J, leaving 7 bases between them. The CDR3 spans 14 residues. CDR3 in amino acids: CASSYSGQSYEQYF. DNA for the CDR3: TGTGCCAGCAGTTACTCAGGACAGTCCTACGAGCAGTACTTC.

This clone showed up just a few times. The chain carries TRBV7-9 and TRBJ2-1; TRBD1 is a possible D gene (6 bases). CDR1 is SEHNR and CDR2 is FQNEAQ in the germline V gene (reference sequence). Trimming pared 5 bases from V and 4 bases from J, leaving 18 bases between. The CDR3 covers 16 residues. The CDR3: CASSGSRQDPYNEQFF. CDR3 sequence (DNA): TGTGCCAGCAGCGGATCCCGACAGGACCCTTACAATGAGCAGTTCTTC.

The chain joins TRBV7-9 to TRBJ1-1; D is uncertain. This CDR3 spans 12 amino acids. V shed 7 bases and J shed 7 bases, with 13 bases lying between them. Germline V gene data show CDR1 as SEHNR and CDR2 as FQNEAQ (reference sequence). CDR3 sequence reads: CASKIDGVEAFF. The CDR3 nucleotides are TGTGCCAGCAAAATAGACGGTGTTGAAGCTTTCTTT. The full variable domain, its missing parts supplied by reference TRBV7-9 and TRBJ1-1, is DTGVSQNPRHKITKRGQNVTFRCDPISEHNRLYWYRQTLGQGPEFLTYFQNEAQLEKSRLLSDRFSAERPKGSFSTLEIQRTEQGDSAMYLCASKIDGVEAFFGQGTRLTVV.

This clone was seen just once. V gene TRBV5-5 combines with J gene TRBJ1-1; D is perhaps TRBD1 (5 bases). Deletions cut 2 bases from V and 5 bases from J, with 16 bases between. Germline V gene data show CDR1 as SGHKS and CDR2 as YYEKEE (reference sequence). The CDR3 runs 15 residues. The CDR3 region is CASSLSAGIGTEAFF. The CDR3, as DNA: TGTGCCAGCAGCTTAAGTGCAGGGATCGGGACTGAAGCTTTCTTT.